The T cell receptor beta chain under discussion was sequenced for a study of cytomegalovirus exposure and HLA in healthy donors. The ends lost 5 bases at V and 1 base at J; junction bases unmatched: 8. This CDR3 region has 16 residues. In germline, CDR1 is MNHEY, CDR2 SMNVEV (reference sequence). This PCR relied on a set of 60 Vbeta primers and 13 Jbeta primers. Measured with immunoSEQ multiplex PCR; TCRdb has only the in-frame clones, and not every one. The data hold 95,000 to 100,000 clones, with around 77% observed a single time. Findings and caveats of the study: Roughly even sequencing depth across donors was the assumption behind the presence/absence analyses.

A remark on this clone: Its antigen remains unidentified.

The rearrangement joins TRBV27 to TRBJ2-7; 10 bases match TRBD2. The sequence was obtained from a female donor in good health and CMV-seronegative. Sequencing used PBMCs. The CDR3 DNA reads as TGTGCCAGCAGTCCACTAGCGGGGAGTCTGTCCTACGAGCAGTACTTC. Its translation: CASSPLAGSLSYEQYF.